Listed here are 20 T cell receptor beta chains from one sample, sequenced in a study of blood T cell repertoires in COVID-19. TCRdb keeps only in-frame clones here, not all; method: immunoSEQ multiplex PCR. The sample includes about 190,000 clones, about nine tenths of them seen just once. Input material: peripheral blood. All receptors derive from a man aged 40-49 years with acute or convalescent COVID-19.

The V gene is TRBV27, the J gene TRBJ1-2; 9 nucleotides align to TRBD1. Germline V gene data show CDR1 as MNHEY and CDR2 as SMNVEV (reference sequence). This CDR3 has 15 amino acids. V lost 4 bases and J lost 6; bases outside the gene matches: 9. CDR3 coding DNA: TGTGCCAGCAGTTCGGCTTCACAGGGGGCTAATGGCTACACCTTC. Amino acids: CASSSASQGANGYTF.

The rearrangement links TRBV9 to TRBJ1-4, with D maybe TRBD1 (6 bases). Germline V gene sequence: CDR1 SGDLS, CDR2 YYNGEE. The V and J ends lost 0 bases and 8 bases respectively, with 14 bases between them. The CDR3 has 15 residues. The CDR3 sequence is CASSVAYTGREKLFF. DNA of the CDR3: TGTGCCAGCAGCGTAGCATACACAGGGCGAGAAAAACTGTTTTTT.

The DNA of the CDR3 is TGTGCCAGCAGTTTACCGCGGGGGCGTGAGAATTCACCCCTCCACTTT. Protein: CASSLPRGRENSPLHF. The J gene is TRBJ1-6, the V gene TRBV27, with D possibly matching TRBD1 (6 bases). Germline values: CDR1 MNHEY, CDR2 SMNVEV (reference sequence). The CDR3 contains 16 residues. Trimming removed 2 bases at V and 7 bases at J, with 15 bases between.

The chain combines TRBV6-2 or TRBV6-3 with TRBJ2-1, with 7 bases fitting TRBD2. The CDR3 runs to 12 residues. The trim removed 6 bases at V and 16 bases at J, leaving 12 bases unmatched. The germline gives CDR1 MNHEY, CDR2 SVGEGT. This chain's CDR3 is CASSAPAGRKFF. CDR3 nucleotide sequence: TGTGCCAGCAGCGCGCCAGCGGGGAGGAAATTCTTC.

The chain combines TRBV7-9 with TRBJ2-7; D possibly corresponds to TRBD1 (6 bases). Per the germline V gene, CDR1 is SEHNR and CDR2 is FQNEAQ (reference sequence). Trimming removed 4 bases from V and 11 bases from J, with 18 bases in between. The CDR3 contains 13 residues. CDR3: CASSSGYREAKYF. As DNA, the CDR3 is TGTGCCAGCAGCTCCGGTTACAGGGAAGCCAAGTACTTC.

Notes on this clone: Within the sample, other DNA sequences also encode this same CDR3. The chain combines TRBV25-1 with TRBJ2-5, with TRBD1 matching 9 bases. J gave up 4 bases and V 6 bases, and 9 bases lay outside the gene matches. Germline V gene lookup returns CDR1 MGHDK and CDR2 SYGVNS. The CDR3 is 15 residues long. Written as DNA, the CDR3 is TGTGCCAGCAGCCCCCCCGGGACAGGGTCAGAGACCCAGTACTTC. It translates to CASSPPGTGSETQYF. Drawing the rest from reference TRBV25-1 and TRBJ2-5, the complete variable domain is EADIYQTPRYLVIGTGKKITLECSQTMGHDKMYWYQQDPGMELHLIHYSYGVNSTEKGDLSSESTVSRIRTEHFPLTLESARPSHTSQYLCASSPPGTGSETQYFGPGTRLLVL.

The CDR3 region is CAWSPLKEQFF. In DNA, the CDR3 is TGTGCCTGGAGTCCCCTAAAGGAGCAGTTCTTC. V and J are TRBV30 and TRBJ2-1; no reliable D call. The V end lost 2 bases, the J end lost 10 bases, and 9 bases lay between the germline ends. CDR1 is GTSNPN, CDR2 SVGIG, per germline (reference sequence). The CDR3 length is 11 residues.

This clone appeared a single time. The rearrangement uses TRBV7-2 and TRBJ2-7; TRBD1 might be the D (5 bases). CDR3 length equals 15 residues. The germline V gene encodes CDR1 SGHTA and CDR2 FQGNSA. V was cut by 0 bases and J by 3 bases, with 12 bases left in between. The DNA of the CDR3 is TGTGCCAGCAGCTTAGCCTCAGGGCGCGACTACGAGCAGTACTTC. This gives the protein CASSLASGRDYEQYF.

This clone was seen once. This chain links TRBV9 with TRBJ2-2, with a tentative D call TRBD2 (6 bases). CDR3 length: 16 amino acids. Germline V lookup: CDR1 SGDLS, CDR2 YYNGEE. Between the trimmed V and J ends, which lost 0 bases and 0 bases, there was a span of 9 bases. The CDR3 DNA is TGTGCCAGCAGCGTAGCGCGGGACGCGAACACCGGGGAGCTGTTTTTT. The encoded protein is CASSVARDANTGELFF.

The chain uses TRBV7-2 and TRBJ1-4; D might be TRBD1 (6 bases). V was cut by 5 bases and J by 6 bases, with 10 bases left in between. The CDR3 has 13 amino acids. Germline V gene lookup returns CDR1 SGHTA and CDR2 FQGNSA. The CDR3 DNA reads TGTGCCAGCAGCCCGGGGACATATGAAAAACTGTTTTTT. It codes for CASSPGTYEKLFF.

This chain links TRBV19 with TRBJ2-3, with 11 bases aligning to TRBD2. Germline CDR1 LNHDA, CDR2 SQIVND (reference sequence). CDR3 length: 14 amino acids. With V trimmed by 6 bases and J by 6 bases, 5 bases remained unmatched. Here the CDR3 reads CASRSSGGPDTQYF. CDR3 nucleotide sequence: TGTGCCAGTAGGTCTAGCGGGGGGCCGGATACGCAGTATTTT.

The rearrangement links TRBV25-1 to TRBJ2-2; 8 nucleotides line up with TRBD2. This CDR3 has 16 amino acids. CDR1 is MGHDK and CDR2 is SYGVNS in the germline V gene. V lost 4 bases to trimming and J lost 6 bases; unmatched junction nucleotides: 10. The CDR3 DNA is TGTGCCAGCAGTGTCAGCTCGGGACTAGGTTCCGGGGAGCTGTTTTTT. Translating it yields CASSVSSGLGSGELFF.

The rearrangement joins TRBV9 to TRBJ2-2; possible D gene TRBD1, 8 bases. This CDR3 comprises 17 residues. Germline V gene lookup returns CDR1 SGDLS and CDR2 YYNGEE. V gave up 3 bases and J gave up 3 bases, with 18 bases separating them. The CDR3 nucleotides read TGTGCCAGCAGCGCAAGCGGGACAGGTGGATACACCGGGGAGCTGTTTTTT. It translates to CASSASGTGGYTGELFF.

This rearrangement joins TRBV29-1 to TRBJ2-1; D gene ambiguous. CDR1 is SQVTM and CDR2 is ANQGSEA in the germline V gene. V gave up 7 bases and J gave up 0 bases, with 10 bases separating them. The CDR3 spans 13 residues. The CDR3 nucleotides read TGCAGCGAAGCAGGATCCTCCTACAATGAGCAGTTCTTC. Protein product: CSEAGSSYNEQFF.

This clone was detected only a few times. The chain couples TRBV2 to TRBJ2-7; possible D gene TRBD1, 8 bases. Trimming cost V 1 base and J 7 bases, with 14 bases left between them. The length of the CDR3 is 14 residues. CDR1 and CDR2 from the germline V gene are SNHLY and FYNNEI. CDR3 amino acids: CASSEGTGRVEQYF. For the CDR3, the DNA is TGTGCCAGCAGTGAAGGGACAGGGAGGGTGGAGCAGTACTTC.

J is TRBJ2-7 and V is TRBV10-3; the match to TRBD1 covers 9 bases. Germline lookup yields CDR1 ENHRY and CDR2 SYGVKD. V was clipped by 4 bases and J by 9 bases; unmatched bases: 22. The CDR3 covers 18 residues. The chain's CDR3 is CAISAAKLSGTGPTGQYF. DNA for the CDR3: TGTGCCATCAGTGCGGCAAAGCTATCCGGGACAGGGCCTACGGGGCAGTACTTC.

The chain is built from TRBV3-1 (or the pseudogene TRBV3-2) and TRBJ2-1; TRBD1 might be the D (6 bases). Germline lookup yields CDR1 LGHDT and CDR2 YNNKEL (reference sequence). Trimming left V 3 bases short and J 2 bases short, with 11 bases between. The CDR3 consists of 15 residues. The CDR3: CASSQGAGAYNEQFF. The CDR3 DNA sequence: TGTGCCAGCAGCCAGGGGGCAGGGGCCTACAATGAGCAGTTCTTC.

This rearrangement joins TRBV27 to TRBJ2-3; D is possibly TRBD1 (6 bases). Germline V lookup: CDR1 MNHEY, CDR2 SMNVEV (reference sequence). This CDR3 has 15 residues. V was cut by 5 bases and J by 2 bases, with 14 bases left in between. The DNA for the CDR3 is TGTGCCAGCAGTCTTCGGGACAAATACACAGATACGCAGTATTTT. Translation gives CASSLRDKYTDTQYF.

The chain has TRBV19 and TRBJ1-1; D might be TRBD1 (5 bases). The CDR3 totals 13 residues. V was trimmed by 7 bases and J by 3 bases, leaving 12 bases between them. The germline V gene has CDR1 LNHDA and CDR2 SQIVND (reference sequence). The CDR3 DNA reads as TGTGCCAGTACCACGACAGCCTACACTGAAGCTTTCTTT. This codes for CASTTTAYTEAFF.

The chain joins TRBV9 to TRBJ2-2, with D possibly being TRBD2 (5 bases). Germline-derived CDR1 and CDR2 are SGDLS and YYNGEE. The ends were cut back, 0 bases at V and 0 bases at J, with 9 bases in the middle. This CDR3 is 16 amino acids long. CDR3 nucleotides: TGTGCCAGCAGCGTAGCCGGGGATACGAACACCGGGGAGCTGTTTTTT. It translates to CASSVAGDTNTGELFF.